The 7 T cell receptor beta chains below were found in one sample sequenced in a study of blood T cell repertoires in COVID-19. The table came from immunoSEQ multiplex PCR; TCRdb's copy has only in-frame clones and leaves some out. The data hold more than 150,000 clones, with about 75% observed a single time. The sequencing sample was made of peripheral blood. These receptors all stem from a woman in her 70s with acute or convalescent COVID-19.

The V gene is TRBV5-6, the J gene TRBJ2-7; D may be TRBD1 (6 bases). This CDR3 is built from 14 residues. CDR1 and CDR2 (germline): SGHDT, YYEEEE. The ends were cut back, 4 bases at V and 2 bases at J, with 13 bases in the middle. CDR3 amino acids: CASSVDRSAYEQYF. CDR3 DNA sequence: TGTGCCAGCAGCGTTGACAGGAGTGCCTACGAGCAGTACTTC.

This clone has a single count. The chain employs TRBV29-1 and TRBJ2-1; TRBD1 matches 7 bases. This CDR3 is 15 amino acids long. Germline CDR1 reads SQVTM; CDR2 reads ANQGSEA. With 8 bases clipped from V and 3 bases from J, the junction kept 13 bases outside the gene matches. The CDR3 spells CSTTGAPPNYNEQFF. CDR3 sequence (DNA): TGCAGCACAACAGGGGCGCCCCCAAACTACAATGAGCAGTTCTTC.

The V call is TRBV7-2, the J call TRBJ2-1; 8 nucleotides match TRBD2. J was trimmed by 6 bases and V by 5 bases; bases with no gene match: 9. CDR1 is SGHTA and CDR2 is FQGNSA in the germline V gene. The CDR3 totals 15 residues. CDR3 sequence: CASSPGLVVSNEQFF. The CDR3 DNA reads TGTGCCAGCAGCCCGGGACTAGTTGTTAGCAATGAGCAGTTCTTC.

The chain is built from TRBV19 and TRBJ2-3; 8 positions agree with TRBD2. CDR1 and CDR2 from the germline V gene are LNHDA and SQIVND (reference sequence). This CDR3 contains 17 residues. V was pared by 6 bases and J by 4 bases, with 15 bases of the junction left unmatched. The CDR3 loop is CASSTRTGGPPADTQYF. For the CDR3, the DNA is TGTGCCAGTAGCACCCGTACGGGAGGGCCTCCCGCAGATACGCAGTATTTT.

The genes are TRBV28 and TRBJ1-2, with 7 bases matching TRBD1. J was trimmed by 0 bases and V by 11 bases; bases with no gene match: 3. The CDR3 loop spans 12 amino acids. The V gene's germline CDR1 is MDHEN and CDR2 SYDVKM. CDR3 protein: CAAQGANYGYTF. The CDR3 bases are TGTGCCGCCCAGGGGGCTAACTATGGCTACACCTTC.

This clone came up a few times. This chain connects TRBV10-3 to TRBJ1-6; 7 nucleotides agree with TRBD1. The CDR3 covers 15 residues. The J segment lost 8 bases and the V segment lost 4 bases, leaving 8 bases of the junction unmatched. Germline CDR1 ENHRY, CDR2 SYGVKD. This CDR3 reads CAISASGGRDSPLHF. The CDR3 DNA is TGTGCCATCAGTGCGTCAGGGGGTCGAGATTCACCCCTCCACTTT.

This clone was recorded a few times. The rearrangement joins TRBV27 to TRBJ1-4, with 10 bases identical to TRBD1. J was trimmed by 6 bases and V by 4 bases; bases with no gene match: 2. Germline V CDR1 and CDR2: MNHEY, SMNVEV (reference sequence). The CDR3 has 14 amino acids. CDR3 amino acids: CASSSTGGYEKLFF. The CDR3 bases are TGTGCCAGCAGTTCGACAGGGGGCTATGAAAAACTGTTTTTT.